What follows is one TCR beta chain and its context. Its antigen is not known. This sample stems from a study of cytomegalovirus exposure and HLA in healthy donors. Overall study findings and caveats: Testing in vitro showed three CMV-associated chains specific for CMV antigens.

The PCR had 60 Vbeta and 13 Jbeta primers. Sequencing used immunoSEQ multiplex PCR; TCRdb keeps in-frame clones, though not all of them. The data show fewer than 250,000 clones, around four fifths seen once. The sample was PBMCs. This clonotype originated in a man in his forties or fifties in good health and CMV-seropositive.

Here the CDR3 DNA reads TGTGCCAGCAGCCTGGGTGCGGGGAACCATTGGAACACTGAAGCTTTCTTT. Residues: CASSLGAGNHWNTEAFF. The rearrangement uses TRBV21-1 and TRBJ1-1. TRBV21-1 is deemed a pseudogene. CDR3 size: 17 residues.